This T cell receptor beta chain was captured by sequencing in a study of blood T cell repertoires in COVID-19. Study-level information: The United States, Italy and Spain were the sources of the acute and convalescent COVID-19 samples.

Sequencing was performed with immunoSEQ multiplex PCR; in TCRdb, only in-frame clones are kept and a portion is missing. Among some 98,000 clones listed, approximately 80% were seen once. The V and J ends lost 3 bases and 1 base, in that order; junction bases with no gene match: 3. This CDR3 spans 15 amino acids. CDR1 and CDR2 (germline): SGHTA, FQGNSA. The source is a human donor in a cohort sampled during active COVID-19. Sequenced material: peripheral blood. The chain combines TRBV7-2 with TRBJ1-1; 9 bases map to TRBD1. DNA for the CDR3: TGTGCCAGCAGCTTCGGGACAGGGAGGAACACTGAAGCTTTCTTT. Its protein product is CASSFGTGRNTEAFF.